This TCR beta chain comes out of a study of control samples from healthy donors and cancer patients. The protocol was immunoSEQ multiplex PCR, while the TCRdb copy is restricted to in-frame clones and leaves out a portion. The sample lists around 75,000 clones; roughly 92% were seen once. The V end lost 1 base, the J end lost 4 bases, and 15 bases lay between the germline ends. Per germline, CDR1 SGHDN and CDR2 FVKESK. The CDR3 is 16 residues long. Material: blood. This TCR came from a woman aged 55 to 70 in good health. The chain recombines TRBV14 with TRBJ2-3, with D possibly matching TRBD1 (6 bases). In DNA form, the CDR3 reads TGTGCCAGCAGCCAAGTTCAGGGGCGCCCCGCAGATACGCAGTATTTT. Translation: CASSQVQGRPADTQYF. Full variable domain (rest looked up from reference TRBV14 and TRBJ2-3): EAGVTQFPSHSVIEKGQTVTLRCDPISGHDNLYWYRRVMGKEIKFLLHFVKESKQDESGMPNNRFLAERTGGTYSTLKVQPAELEDSGVYFCASSQVQGRPADTQYFGPGTRLTVL.